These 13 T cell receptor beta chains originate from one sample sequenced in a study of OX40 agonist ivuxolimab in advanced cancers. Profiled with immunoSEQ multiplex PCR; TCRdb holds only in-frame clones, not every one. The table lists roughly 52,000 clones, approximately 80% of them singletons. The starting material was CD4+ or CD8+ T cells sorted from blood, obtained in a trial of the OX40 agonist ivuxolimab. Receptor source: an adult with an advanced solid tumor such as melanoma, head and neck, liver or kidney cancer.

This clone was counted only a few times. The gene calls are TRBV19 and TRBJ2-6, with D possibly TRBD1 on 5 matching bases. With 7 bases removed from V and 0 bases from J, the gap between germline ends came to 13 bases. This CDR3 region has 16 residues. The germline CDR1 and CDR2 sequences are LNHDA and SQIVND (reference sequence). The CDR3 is CASTGQGFSGANVLTF. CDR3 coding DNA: TGTGCCAGTACAGGACAAGGCTTCTCTGGGGCCAACGTCCTGACTTTC.

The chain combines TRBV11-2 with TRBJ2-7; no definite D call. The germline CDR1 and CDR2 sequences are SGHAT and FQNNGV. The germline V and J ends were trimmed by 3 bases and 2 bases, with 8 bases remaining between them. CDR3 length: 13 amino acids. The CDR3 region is CASSLQPTYEQYF. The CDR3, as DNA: TGTGCCAGCAGCTTGCAACCTACCTACGAGCAGTACTTC.

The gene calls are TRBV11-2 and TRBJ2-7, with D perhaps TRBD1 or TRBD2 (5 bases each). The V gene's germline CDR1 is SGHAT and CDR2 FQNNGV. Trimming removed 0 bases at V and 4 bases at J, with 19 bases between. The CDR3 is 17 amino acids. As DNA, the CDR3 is TGTGCCAGCAGCTTAGAGCCCGGGACCATTAACCCGTACGAGCAGTACTTC. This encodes CASSLEPGTINPYEQYF.

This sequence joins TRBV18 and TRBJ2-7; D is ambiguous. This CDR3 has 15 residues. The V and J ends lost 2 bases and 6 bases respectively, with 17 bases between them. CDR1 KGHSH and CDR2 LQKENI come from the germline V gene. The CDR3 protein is CASSPELSRSSEQYF. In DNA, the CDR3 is TGTGCCAGCTCACCAGAACTAAGCCGGTCTTCCGAGCAGTACTTC.

CDR3 coding DNA: TGTGCCTGGAGTCGGTGGCGGGGAGCTGGTGCGGATGAGCAGTTCTTC. Protein: CAWSRWRGAGADEQFF. This chain links TRBV30 with TRBJ2-1; a weak D match, TRBD2 (6 bases). The germline V gene has CDR1 GTSNPN and CDR2 SVGIG (reference sequence). V gave up 2 bases and J gave up 8 bases, with 22 bases separating them. CDR3 size: 16 residues.

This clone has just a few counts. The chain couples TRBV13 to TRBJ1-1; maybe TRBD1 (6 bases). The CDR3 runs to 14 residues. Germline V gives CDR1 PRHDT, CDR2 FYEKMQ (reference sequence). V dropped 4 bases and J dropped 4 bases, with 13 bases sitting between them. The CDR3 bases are TGTGCCAGCAGCTCCCAGGGGCGAGTCACTGAAGCTTTCTTT. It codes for CASSSQGRVTEAFF.

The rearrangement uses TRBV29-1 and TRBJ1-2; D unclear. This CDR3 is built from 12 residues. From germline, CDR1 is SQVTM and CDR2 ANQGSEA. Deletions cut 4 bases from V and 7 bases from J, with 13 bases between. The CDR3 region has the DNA TGCAGCGTTGGGACCGCCGGTAGTGGCTACACCTTC. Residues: CSVGTAGSGYTF.

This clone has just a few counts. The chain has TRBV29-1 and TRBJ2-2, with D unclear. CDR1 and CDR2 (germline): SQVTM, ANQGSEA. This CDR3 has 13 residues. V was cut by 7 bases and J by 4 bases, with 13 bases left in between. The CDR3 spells CSADAFFTGELFF. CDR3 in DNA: TGCAGCGCTGATGCCTTTTTCACCGGGGAGCTGTTTTTT.

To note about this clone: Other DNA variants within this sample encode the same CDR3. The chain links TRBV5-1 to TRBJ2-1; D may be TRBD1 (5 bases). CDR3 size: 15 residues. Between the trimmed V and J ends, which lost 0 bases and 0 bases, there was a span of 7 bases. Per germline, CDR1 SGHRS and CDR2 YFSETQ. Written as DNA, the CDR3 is TGCGCCAGCAGCTTGGGGGGCGGCTCCTACAATGAGCAGTTCTTC. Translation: CASSLGGGSYNEQFF.

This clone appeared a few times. CDR3 residues: CASSFRSNSNQPQHF. CDR3 sequence (DNA): TGTGCCAGCAGCTTTCGTTCAAATAGCAATCAGCCCCAGCATTTT. This sequence joins TRBV5-6 and TRBJ1-5; D unresolved. CDR3 length: 15 amino acids. V was cut by 2 bases and J by 0 bases, with 9 bases left in between. Germline V gene sequence: CDR1 SGHDT, CDR2 YYEEEE. The full variable domain, with the rest looked up from reference TRBV5-6 and TRBJ1-5, is DAGVTQSPTHLIKTRGQQVTLRCSPKSGHDTVSWYQQALGQGPQFIFQYYEEEERQRGNFPDRFSGHQFPNYSSELNVNALLLGDSALYLCASSFRSNSNQPQHFGDGTRLSIL.

CDR3 coding DNA: TGTGCCAGCACCTACCAAGGTAGCTCCTACGAGCAGTACTTC. This gives the protein CASTYQGSSYEQYF. The rearrangement uses TRBV28 and TRBJ2-7; the D is unclear. Deletions cut 7 bases from V and 0 bases from J, with 13 bases between. Looked up from germline, CDR1 is MDHEN and CDR2 is SYDVKM. This CDR3 region has 14 residues.

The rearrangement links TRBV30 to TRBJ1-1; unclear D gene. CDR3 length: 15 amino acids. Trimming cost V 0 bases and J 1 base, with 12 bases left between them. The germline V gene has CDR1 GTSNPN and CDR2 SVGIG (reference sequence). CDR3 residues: CAWSVGLVRNTEAFF. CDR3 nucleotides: TGTGCCTGGAGTGTAGGTCTGGTAAGGAACACTGAAGCTTTCTTT.

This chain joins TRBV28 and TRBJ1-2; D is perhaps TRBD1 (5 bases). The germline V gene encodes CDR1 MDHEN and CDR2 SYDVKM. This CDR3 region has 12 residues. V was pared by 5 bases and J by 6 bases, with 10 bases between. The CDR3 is CASSLGQDGYTF. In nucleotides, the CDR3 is TGTGCCAGCAGTCTGGGGCAAGATGGCTACACCTTC.